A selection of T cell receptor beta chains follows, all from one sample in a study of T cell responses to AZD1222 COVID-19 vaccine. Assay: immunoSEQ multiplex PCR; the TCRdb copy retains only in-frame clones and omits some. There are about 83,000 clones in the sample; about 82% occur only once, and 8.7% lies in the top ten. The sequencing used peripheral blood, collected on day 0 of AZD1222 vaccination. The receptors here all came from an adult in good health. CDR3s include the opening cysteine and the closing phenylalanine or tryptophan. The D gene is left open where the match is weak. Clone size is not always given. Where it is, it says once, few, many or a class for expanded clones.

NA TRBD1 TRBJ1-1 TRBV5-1 TGCGCCAGCAGCCCGGGACAGGGATTAGGCACTGAAGCTTTCTTT CASSPGQGLGTEAFF
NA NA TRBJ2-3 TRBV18 TGTGCCAGCTCACCACTTCTAACAGATACGCAGTATTTT CASSPLLTDTQYF
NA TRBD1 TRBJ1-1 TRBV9 TGTGCCAGCAGCCCTGTTGGACAGGGAGTAGAAGCTTTCTTT CASSPVGQGVEAFF
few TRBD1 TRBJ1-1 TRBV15 TGTGCCACCAGCGTAGCATCAGGGGGCGGGACTGAAGCTTTCTTT CATSVASGGGTEAFF
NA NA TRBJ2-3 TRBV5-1 TGCGCCAGCAGCCAACAGAGTAGCACAGATACGCAGTATTTT CASSQQSSTDTQYF
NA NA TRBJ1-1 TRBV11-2 TGTGCCAGCAGCTTAAGGGGACCCGGCACTGAAGCTTTCTTT CASSLRGPGTEAFF
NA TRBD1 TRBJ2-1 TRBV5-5 TGTGCCAGCAGCTTGGGGACAGGGAACAATGAGCAGTTCTTC CASSLGTGNNEQFF
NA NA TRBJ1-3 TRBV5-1 TGCGCCAGCAGCGCCGGACTGCTCTCTGGAAACACCATATATTTT CASSAGLLSGNTIYF
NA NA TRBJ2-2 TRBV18 TGTGCCAGCTCACCATCCCACGGGGAGCTGTTTTTT CASSPSHGELFF
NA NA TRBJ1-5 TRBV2 TGTGCCAGCAGTGAAAGCCCGGCCCAACAGCATTTT CASSESPAQQHF
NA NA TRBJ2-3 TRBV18 TGTGCCAGCTCACCAGCGAGCACAGATACGCAGTATTTT CASSPASTDTQYF
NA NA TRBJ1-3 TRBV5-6 TGTGCCAGCAGCTTGGGCGGGACGCCCCAAGGGACAACCATATATTTT CASSLGGTPQGTTIYF
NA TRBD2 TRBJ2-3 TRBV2 TGTGCCAGCAGGACTGAGCGGGGGCCGTCAGATACGCAGTATTTT CASRTERGPSDTQYF
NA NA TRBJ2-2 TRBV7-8 TGTGCCAGCAGCCTAGGGAGCGGGGAGCTGTTTTTT CASSLGSGELFF
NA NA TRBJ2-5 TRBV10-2 TGCGCCAGCAGTGATTGGGGGGTAGAGACCCAGTACTTC CASSDWGVETQYF
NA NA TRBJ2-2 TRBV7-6 TGTGCCAGCAGCCTGACCCCGACAGGCGGGGTGTCCACCGGGGAGCTGTTTTTT CASSLTPTGGVSTGELFF
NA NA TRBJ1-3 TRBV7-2 TGTGCCAGCAGCTTAGATGGCACCTCGGCGGACACCATATATTTT CASSLDGTSADTIYF
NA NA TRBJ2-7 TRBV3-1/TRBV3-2 TGTGCCAGCAGCCAAGCTAGCACCTACGAGCAGTACTTC CASSQASTYEQYF
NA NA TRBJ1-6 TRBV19 TGTGCCAGTAGCTCCGACGGTCATTCACCCCTCCACTTT CASSSDGHSPLHF
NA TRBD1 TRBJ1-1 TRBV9 TGTGCCAGCAGCCTAAGGGACAGGGGGCTGTCTGAAGCTTTCTTT CASSLRDRGLSEAFF
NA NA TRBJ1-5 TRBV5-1 TGCGCCAGCAGCCCCGAGGGTAATCAGCCCCAGCATTTT CASSPEGNQPQHF
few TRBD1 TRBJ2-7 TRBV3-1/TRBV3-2 TGTGCCAGCAGCCAAGGAAGACAGGGCCCTTCCTACGAGCAGTACTTC CASSQGRQGPSYEQYF
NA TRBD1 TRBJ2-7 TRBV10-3 TGTGCCATCAGTGAGTCGACAGGGAGCGAGCAGTACTTC CAISESTGSEQYF